The rows below give T cell receptor beta chains drawn from one sample of a study of cytomegalovirus exposure and HLA in healthy donors. Only in-frame clones appear in the TCRdb table, and some are missing; sequencing was by immunoSEQ multiplex PCR. The sample includes 150,000 to 200,000 clones, around 85% of them seen just once. The source material was PBMCs. The origin of the receptors is a man between 18 and 35 years old in good health and CMV-seropositive. Both conserved end residues are part of each CDR3. D genes are given only for firm matches. Clone size is stated in some rows and not others, as once, few, many or a class when expanded.

cdr3_nt	cdr3_aa	v_call	j_call	clone_size	d_call
TGTGCCAGCAGTTACTTTGCAGGGAAAGTTTACGAGCAGTACTTC	CASSYFAGKVYEQYF	TRBV6-5	TRBJ2-7	.	.
TGTGCCAGCAGCCAAGGGACAGAAGCTTTCTTT	CASSQGTEAFF	TRBV14	TRBJ1-1	few	.
TGTGCCTCCGCGGGGGGCGTCCTCTATGGCTACACCTTC	CASAGGVLYGYTF	TRBV19	TRBJ1-2	once	.
TGTGCCAGCACCACGGGGGTGCGGGAGGGCACTGAAGCTTTCTTT	CASTTGVREGTEAFF	TRBV6-1	TRBJ1-1	.	.
TGTGCCACCAGCAGAAAACAGGGGACCCCCTACGAGCAGTACTTC	CATSRKQGTPYEQYF	TRBV15	TRBJ2-7	.	TRBD1
TGTGCCAGCAGACCCCGGGGGGCCCTGGAGACCCAGTACTTC	CASRPRGALETQYF	TRBV2	TRBJ2-5	once	.
TGCAGCGCAGGACAGGCGGGCACTGAAGCTTTCTTT	CSAGQAGTEAFF	TRBV29-1	TRBJ1-1	few	TRBD1
TGTGCCAGCAGCCCCCGGGCTAGCGGGGGATCAGATACGCAGTATTTT	CASSPRASGGSDTQYF	TRBV9	TRBJ2-3	.	TRBD2
TGTGCTAGTGGTTTGGATCCAACACCGGGGACAGGTTGGACTGAAGCTTTCTTT	CASGLDPTPGTGWTEAFF	TRBV12-5	TRBJ1-1	few	TRBD1
TGTGCCAGTAGTATAGGACTAGCGGGGGCTCAAGAGACCCAGTACTTC	CASSIGLAGAQETQYF	TRBV19	TRBJ2-5	.	TRBD2
TGTGCCAGCAGCGTAGGGGCCATCATTTCACCCCTCCACTTT	CASSVGAIISPLHF	TRBV9	TRBJ1-6	.	.
TGTGCCAGCAGTGAAATGTGGCCAGCCCAGCATTTT	CASSEMWPAQHF	TRBV6-1	TRBJ1-5	.	.
TGCGCCAGCAGCCGCCGACTAGCGGGGGGGAATGAGCAGTTCTTC	CASSRRLAGGNEQFF	TRBV4-1	TRBJ2-1	few	TRBD2
TGCGCCAGCAGCCAAGTAGTAGCGGGGGGGGGAGAGACCCAGTACTTC	CASSQVVAGGGETQYF	TRBV4-3	TRBJ2-5	.	TRBD2
TGTGCCAGCAGTCTGACAGGGGTCCCGGGGCCCCAGCATTTT	CASSLTGVPGPQHF	TRBV6-5	TRBJ1-5	once	TRBD1
TGTGCCAGCAGCTCCCGACAGGGCGACTATGGCTACACCTTC	CASSSRQGDYGYTF	TRBV5-4	TRBJ1-2	.	TRBD1
TGCGCCAGCAGCCAAGGCGGCTCTGGGGCCAACGTCCTGACTTTC	CASSQGGSGANVLTF	TRBV4-1	TRBJ2-6	.	.
TGTGCCAGCAGCCCTCGGACTAGCGGGGGGGGGCTAGCCAAAAACATTCAGTACTTC	CASSPRTSGGGLAKNIQYF	TRBV7-9	TRBJ2-4	once	TRBD2
TGTGCCAGCAGCTCTCTGGTTGGACAGGGGCCCAATGAGCAGTTCTTC	CASSSLVGQGPNEQFF	TRBV5-6	TRBJ2-1	few	TRBD1
TGTGCCAGCAGCGACTACCTGGGCTATGGCTACACCTTC	CASSDYLGYGYTF	TRBV7-8	TRBJ1-2	.	.
TGTGCCAGCAGTGAGGTGAAAGGGACAGAAATCACCGGGGAGCTGTTTTTT	CASSEVKGTEITGELFF	TRBV25-1	TRBJ2-2	.	TRBD1
TGTGCCAGCAGCTTAGTAAGCGGGGGGACGATGGTTATTCAGTACTTC	CASSLVSGGTMVIQYF	TRBV7-8	TRBJ2-4	.	TRBD2
TGTGCCAGCAGTGCGCGCGGGGGGGTCCAAGAGACCCAGTACTTC	CASSARGGVQETQYF	TRBV2	TRBJ2-5	.	TRBD2
TGTGCCAGCAGAGCTGTGGACAGGGGCTATGGCTACACCTTC	CASRAVDRGYGYTF	TRBV6-5	TRBJ1-2	.	TRBD1
TGTGCCAGCAGGTACTACTTCGGAGATACGCAGTATTTT	CASRYYFGDTQYF	TRBV6-1	TRBJ2-3	.	.
TGTGCCAGCAAGAACGACAAGAACACTGAAGCTTTCTTT	CASKNDKNTEAFF	TRBV9	TRBJ1-1	.	.
TGTGCCAGCAGTGAGGGGGGGACGAGGGATACGCAGTATTTT	CASSEGGTRDTQYF	TRBV6-4	TRBJ2-3	.	TRBD2
TGTGCCAGCAGTGAAGCTTACGGGGAGCTGTTTTTT	CASSEAYGELFF	TRBV6-5	TRBJ2-2	.	.
TGTGCCAGCAGGGACAGTCTTGGGTCTAATTCCCCCCTCCACTTT	CASRDSLGSNSPLHF	TRBV2	TRBJ1-6	.	.
TGTGCCAGCAGTCCTGGACAGGGGGGCTACGAGCAGTACTTC	CASSPGQGGYEQYF	TRBV6-1	TRBJ2-7	.	TRBD1
TGTGCCAGCAGCGATACCTTCCAGGGGGGATACAATGAGCAGTTCTTC	CASSDTFQGGYNEQFF	TRBV9	TRBJ2-1	once	.
TGTGCCAGCAGCCCGGGGACAGCAGGAAACACCATATATTTT	CASSPGTAGNTIYF	TRBV7-7	TRBJ1-3	once	TRBD1
TGTGCCAGCAGCTTGGGACAGGGCTACACAGATACGCAGTATTTT	CASSLGQGYTDTQYF	TRBV6-4	TRBJ2-3	.	TRBD1
TGTGCCAGCAGCGTAGAGCAGTCCCCGGGACAGGTCAACAATGAGCAGTTCTTC	CASSVEQSPGQVNNEQFF	TRBV9	TRBJ2-1	.	TRBD1
TGTGCCAGCAGCTTAGGACAGGGTGGAGAGCAGTACTTC	CASSLGQGGEQYF	TRBV7-2	TRBJ2-7	.	TRBD1
TGCGCCAGCAGCCAAGTGTTCGAGCTTGCCTACGAGCAGTACTTC	CASSQVFELAYEQYF	TRBV4-1	TRBJ2-7	once	.
TGCGCCAGCAGCCAAGATTGGGGACAGGGGGCCAACGTCCTGACTTTC	CASSQDWGQGANVLTF	TRBV4-3	TRBJ2-6	.	TRBD1
TGTGCCAGCCAACCTCGGCAGGGCGTCTCTGGGGCCAACGTCCTGACTTTC	CASQPRQGVSGANVLTF	TRBV18	TRBJ2-6	.	.
TGTGCTAGTGGTTTGCCCGGGACAGGGGGCTACGAGCAGTACTTC	CASGLPGTGGYEQYF	TRBV12-5	TRBJ2-7	.	TRBD1
TGCAGCGTTGAAGACCCGGGGAAGGGAAACGCCGAGCAGTACTTC	CSVEDPGKGNAEQYF	TRBV29-1	TRBJ2-7	.	.
TGTGCCAGCAGTGAAGCCGCGGGGAACACCGGGGAGCTGTTTTTT	CASSEAAGNTGELFF	TRBV6-1	TRBJ2-2	few	.
TGTGCCATCAGTGAGTTCCCTAGCGGTACCTACGAGCAGTACTTC	CAISEFPSGTYEQYF	TRBV10-3	TRBJ2-7	.	TRBD2
TGTGCCAGCACCTCCTGGGCACAAACTAACTATGGCTACACCTTC	CASTSWAQTNYGYTF	TRBV6-5	TRBJ1-2	.	.
TGTGCCGGCAGCCCCGGCTACGAGCAGTACTTC	CAGSPGYEQYF	TRBV7-9	TRBJ2-7	.	.
TGCGCCAGCAGCCCGAGAAGTAACACTGAAGCTTTCTTT	CASSPRSNTEAFF	TRBV5-1	TRBJ1-1	once	.
TGTGCCAGTAGTACCGGGACTAGCGGGGGCGGGACGCAGTATTTT	CASSTGTSGGGTQYF	TRBV19	TRBJ2-3	.	TRBD2
TGTGCCAGCCAGACTAGGGAAGAGACCCAGTACTTC	CASQTREETQYF	TRBV2	TRBJ2-5	once	.
TGTGCCAGCAGCTTGGGGACTAGCACAGATACGCAGTATTTT	CASSLGTSTDTQYF	TRBV7-7	TRBJ2-3	.	.
TGTGCCTGGAGTTTACCACGGACTAGCGGGAGTACATATACGCAGTATTTT	CAWSLPRTSGSTYTQYF	TRBV30	TRBJ2-3	.	TRBD2
TGTGCCAGCAGTTCACAGGTCAATTCCTACGAGCAGTACTTC	CASSSQVNSYEQYF	TRBV27	TRBJ2-7	.	.
TGCGCCAGCAGCTTGGGCACAGGCGATTCACCCCTCCACTTT	CASSLGTGDSPLHF	TRBV5-1	TRBJ1-6	.	.
TGCGCCATCCCTCGTCAGCCCCAGCATTTT	CAIPRQPQHF	TRBV5-1	TRBJ1-5	.	.
TGTGCCAGCAGCAAGCTAGCGGGGTTGGGGGAGCAGTACTTC	CASSKLAGLGEQYF	TRBV21-1	TRBJ2-7	.	.
TGTGCCAGCAGTGACCAGGGAAGCTTTTACGAGCAGTACTTC	CASSDQGSFYEQYF	TRBV2	TRBJ2-7	once	.
TGTGCTAGTGGTTTGGTTCCGATCCGGGTTTATGGCTACACCTTC	CASGLVPIRVYGYTF	TRBV12-5	TRBJ1-2	.	.
TGTGCCAGCACCGAGGGTGGCGGGGGACCCACAGATACGCAGTATTTT	CASTEGGGGPTDTQYF	TRBV5-4	TRBJ2-3	.	TRBD2
TGTGCCAGCAGGGGGGACAGGGCGAGCACAGATACGCAGTATTTT	CASRGDRASTDTQYF	TRBV28	TRBJ2-3	.	TRBD1
TGTGCTAGAGAGGCGCCATGGTGGCAGACCCAGTACTTC	CAREAPWWQTQYF	TRBV12-5	TRBJ2-5	.	.
TGCGCCAGCAGCCTGGGGGGCGGGGGGGCTTGGGAGACCCAGTACTTC	CASSLGGGGAWETQYF	TRBV4-1	TRBJ2-5	.	TRBD2
TGTGCCACCTTGGACAGCTCCTACGAGCAGTACTTC	CATLDSSYEQYF	TRBV19	TRBJ2-7	.	.